This is a list of T cell receptor beta chains from one sample in a study of beta chain features in type 1 diabetes. Here immunoSEQ multiplex PCR was the method, and the copy in TCRdb shows in-frame clones only, minus some. Of about 340,000 clones detected, about 14% appear once; the ten largest clones hold roughly 0.015%. The sequencing input was naive CD4+ T cells from blood. The source of these receptors is a woman aged 18-29 years with type 1 diabetes. Each CDR3 is given with its conserved first and last residue. The order of the fields is D gene, V gene, J gene, clone size, CDR3 protein, CDR3 DNA. The D gene is left open where the match is weak. The size entry is marked missing in some rows and otherwise reads once, few, many or a size class.

TRBD2	TRBV5-1	TRBJ2-7	-	CASSPGAGVDYEQYF	TGCGCCAGCAGCCCTGGGGCGGGAGTAGACTACGAGCAGTACTTC
-	TRBV10-3	TRBJ2-1	few	CAIRAVRSSYNEQFF	TGTGCCATCAGGGCTGTAAGGAGCTCCTACAATGAGCAGTTCTTC
-	TRBV7-3	TRBJ2-3	few	CASSLTLTSTDTQYF	TGTGCCAGCAGCTTAACCTTGACTAGCACAGATACGCAGTATTTT
TRBD1	TRBV30	TRBJ2-5	few	CAWSDDRDQETQYF	TGTGCCTGGAGTGATGACAGGGACCAAGAGACCCAGTACTTC
TRBD2	TRBV28	TRBJ2-4	-	CASGLDGGIAKNIQYF	TGTGCCAGCGGTTTGGACGGGGGGATAGCCAAAAACATTCAGTACTTC
-	TRBV18	TRBJ1-5	-	CASSQGSNQPQHF	TGTGCCAGCTCCCAGGGAAGCAATCAGCCCCAGCATTTT
TRBD2	TRBV19	TRBJ2-2	-	CASSSLAGAGGELFF	TGTGCCAGTAGTAGCCTAGCGGGAGCGGGCGGGGAGCTGTTTTTT
-	TRBV11-2	TRBJ2-7	few	CASSFRLGSSYEQYF	TGTGCCAGCAGCTTTCGCCTCGGGTCCTCTTACGAGCAGTACTTC
TRBD2	TRBV28	TRBJ2-7	-	CASKTSVPYEQYF	TGTGCCAGCAAGACTAGCGTACCCTACGAGCAGTACTTC
TRBD2	TRBV6-6	TRBJ2-3	few	CASSWTRRTDTQYF	TGTGCCAGCAGTTGGACTAGACGCACAGATACGCAGTATTTT
TRBD2	TRBV9	TRBJ2-4	few	CASSGREGVKNIQYF	TGTGCCAGCAGCGGGCGGGAGGGGGTCAAAAACATTCAGTACTTC
TRBD2	TRBV28	TRBJ2-1	few	CASSLLGLGDYNEQFF	TGTGCCAGCAGTTTACTGGGACTAGGAGATTACAATGAGCAGTTCTTC
-	TRBV7-3	TRBJ1-2	few	CASSLGGVTGYTF	TGTGCCAGCAGCTTAGGCGGGGTTACTGGCTACACCTTC
TRBD2	TRBV11-2	TRBJ2-3	few	CASTPRGGLAGRTDTQYF	TGTGCCAGCACGCCCCGGGGTGGTCTAGCGGGTCGAACAGATACGCAGTATTTT
-	TRBV5-1	TRBJ2-5	-	CASSLVQGGSQETQYF	TGCGCCAGCAGCTTGGTTCAGGGTGGCTCCCAAGAGACCCAGTACTTC
-	TRBV28	TRBJ2-1	few	CASSPQFNEQFF	TGTGCCAGCAGTCCGCAGTTCAATGAGCAGTTCTTC
TRBD1	TRBV6-6	TRBJ1-1	few	CASSYGMTGDTEAFF	TGTGCCAGCAGTTACGGGATGACAGGGGACACTGAAGCTTTCTTT
-	TRBV11-2	TRBJ2-1	few	CASSLRVTASSYNEQFF	TGTGCCAGCAGCTTACGGGTGACGGCGAGCTCCTACAATGAGCAGTTCTTC
TRBD2	TRBV27	TRBJ2-1	-	CASSLRVEREWNPYNEQFF	TGTGCCAGCAGTTTAAGGGTCGAGCGGGAGTGGAACCCCTACAATGAGCAGTTCTTC
-	TRBV29-1	TRBJ1-5	-	CSVGGSNQPQHF	TGCAGCGTTGGAGGTAGTAATCAGCCCCAGCATTTT
TRBD2	TRBV12-5	TRBJ2-5	-	CASGLVLAGYGTQYF	TGTGCTAGTGGTTTGGTACTAGCGGGATATGGGACCCAGTACTTC
-	TRBV7-2	TRBJ1-1	-	CASSPAGGTEAFF	TGTGCCAGCAGCCCCGCGGGGGGCACTGAAGCTTTCTTT
-	TRBV6-1	TRBJ1-5	few	CASSGKGGFSNQPQHF	TGTGCCAGCAGTGGTAAAGGAGGGTTTAGCAATCAGCCCCAGCATTTT
TRBD2	TRBV7-6	TRBJ2-1	-	CASSQQLAGAEQFF	TGTGCCAGCAGCCAGCAACTAGCGGGAGCTGAGCAGTTCTTC
-	TRBV27	TRBJ2-1	few	CASSSQTNNYDNEQFF	TGTGCCAGCAGTTCTCAGACCAATAACTATGACAATGAGCAGTTCTTC
TRBD2	TRBV7-9	TRBJ2-1	-	CASSPRPSGRINNEQFF	TGTGCCAGCAGCCCTAGGCCAAGCGGGAGGATTAACAATGAGCAGTTCTTC
TRBD2	TRBV18	TRBJ2-7	few	CASSPTGTSYEQYF	TGTGCCAGCTCACCAACCGGGACTAGCTACGAGCAGTACTTC
TRBD1	TRBV6-5	TRBJ2-3	-	CASSYVRGWTQYF	TGTGCCAGCAGTTACGTCAGGGGGTGGACGCAGTATTTT
TRBD2	TRBV6-5	TRBJ2-3	-	CASSPRLAGADTQYF	TGTGCCAGCAGTCCCAGACTAGCGGGAGCAGATACGCAGTATTTT